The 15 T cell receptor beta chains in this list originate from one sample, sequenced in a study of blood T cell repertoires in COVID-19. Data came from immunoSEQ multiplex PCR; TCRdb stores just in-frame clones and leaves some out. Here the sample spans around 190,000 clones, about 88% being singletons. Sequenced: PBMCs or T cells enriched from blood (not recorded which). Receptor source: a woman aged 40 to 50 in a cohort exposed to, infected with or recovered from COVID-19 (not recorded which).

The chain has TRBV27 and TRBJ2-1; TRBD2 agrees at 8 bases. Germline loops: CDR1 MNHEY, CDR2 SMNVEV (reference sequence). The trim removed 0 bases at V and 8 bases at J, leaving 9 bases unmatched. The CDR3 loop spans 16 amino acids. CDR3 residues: CASSLSWREVHDEQFF. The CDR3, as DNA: TGTGCCAGCAGTTTATCGTGGCGGGAGGTCCATGATGAGCAGTTCTTC.

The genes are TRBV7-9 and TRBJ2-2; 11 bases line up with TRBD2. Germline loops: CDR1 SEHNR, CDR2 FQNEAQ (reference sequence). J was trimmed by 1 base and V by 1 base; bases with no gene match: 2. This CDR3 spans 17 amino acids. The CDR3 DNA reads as TGTGCCAGCAGCTTAGAACTAGCGGGGGAGAACACCGGGGAGCTGTTTTTT. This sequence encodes CASSLELAGENTGELFF.

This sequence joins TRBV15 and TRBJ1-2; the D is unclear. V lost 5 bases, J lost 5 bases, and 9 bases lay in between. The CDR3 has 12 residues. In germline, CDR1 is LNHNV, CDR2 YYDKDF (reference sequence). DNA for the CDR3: TGTGCCACCAGCGAGGGAAGTTATGGCTACACCTTC. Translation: CATSEGSYGYTF.

CDR3 sequence reads: CASSWDRRAYNSPLHF. The CDR3 region has the DNA TGTGCCAGCAGTTGGGACAGGAGGGCCTATAATTCACCCCTCCACTTT. This chain connects TRBV27 to TRBJ1-6; 8 bases agree with TRBD1. Germline V gene lookup returns CDR1 MNHEY and CDR2 SMNVEV (reference sequence). V dropped 4 bases and J dropped 2; count of bases not matched to a gene: 4. This CDR3 is 16 amino acids long.

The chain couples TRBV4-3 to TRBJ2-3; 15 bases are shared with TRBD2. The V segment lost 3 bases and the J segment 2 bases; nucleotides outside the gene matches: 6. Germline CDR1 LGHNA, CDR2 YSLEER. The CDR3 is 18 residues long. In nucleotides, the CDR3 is TGCGCCAGCAGCCAGGGGGGACTAGCGGGGGGAGTCACAGATACGCAGTATTTT. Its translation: CASSQGGLAGGVTDTQYF.

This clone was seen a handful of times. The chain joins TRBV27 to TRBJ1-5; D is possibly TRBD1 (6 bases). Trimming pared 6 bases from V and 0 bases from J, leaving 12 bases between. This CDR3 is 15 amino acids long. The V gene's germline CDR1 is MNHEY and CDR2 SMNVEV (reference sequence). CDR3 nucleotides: TGTGCCAGCAGCCCCAGGGGAAATAGCAATCAGCCCCAGCATTTT. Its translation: CASSPRGNSNQPQHF.

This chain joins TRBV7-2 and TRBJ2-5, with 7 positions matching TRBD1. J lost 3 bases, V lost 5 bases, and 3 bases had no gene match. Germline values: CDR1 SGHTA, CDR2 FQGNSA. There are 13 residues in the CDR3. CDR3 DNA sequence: TGTGCCAGCAGCCCCGGGACAGAAGAGACCCAGTACTTC. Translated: CASSPGTEETQYF.

The CDR3 DNA follows: TGTGCCAGCAGCCAAGTCAAAGGGACAAGGGAGCAGTACTTC. It translates to CASSQVKGTREQYF. This chain connects TRBV14 to TRBJ2-7; D is possibly TRBD1 (6 bases). Germline V CDR1 and CDR2: SGHDN, FVKESK. V was cut by 1 base and J by 7 bases, with 14 bases left in between. This CDR3 is 14 amino acids long.

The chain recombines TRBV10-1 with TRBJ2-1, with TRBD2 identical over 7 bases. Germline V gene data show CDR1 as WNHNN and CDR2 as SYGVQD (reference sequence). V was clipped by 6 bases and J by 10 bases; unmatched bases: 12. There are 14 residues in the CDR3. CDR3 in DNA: TGCGCCAGCAGCCTTGGTGCGGGAGTGGGAGAGCAGTTCTTC. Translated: CASSLGAGVGEQFF.

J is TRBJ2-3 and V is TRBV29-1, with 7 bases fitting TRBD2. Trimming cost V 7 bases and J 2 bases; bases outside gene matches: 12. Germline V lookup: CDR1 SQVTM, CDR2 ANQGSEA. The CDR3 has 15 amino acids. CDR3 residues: CSGRIERETTDTQYF. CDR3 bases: TGCAGCGGCCGCATCGAGCGGGAAACCACAGATACGCAGTATTTT.

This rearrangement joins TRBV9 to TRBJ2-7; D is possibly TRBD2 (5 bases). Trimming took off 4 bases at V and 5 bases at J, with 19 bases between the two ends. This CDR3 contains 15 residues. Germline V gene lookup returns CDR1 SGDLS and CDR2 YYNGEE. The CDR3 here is CASSYLGRPRDEQYF. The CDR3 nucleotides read TGTGCCAGCAGCTACTTAGGGCGGCCGAGGGACGAGCAGTACTTC.

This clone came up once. For the CDR3, the DNA is TGTGCCAGCAGTGTAAACAGGGGGGGCACAGATACGCAGTATTTT. Protein sequence: CASSVNRGGTDTQYF. The chain combines TRBV27 with TRBJ2-3, with 8 positions matching TRBD1. CDR1 and CDR2 from the germline V gene are MNHEY and SMNVEV (reference sequence). With 5 bases clipped from V and 1 base from J, the junction kept 5 bases outside the gene matches. The CDR3 sequence is 15 residues long.

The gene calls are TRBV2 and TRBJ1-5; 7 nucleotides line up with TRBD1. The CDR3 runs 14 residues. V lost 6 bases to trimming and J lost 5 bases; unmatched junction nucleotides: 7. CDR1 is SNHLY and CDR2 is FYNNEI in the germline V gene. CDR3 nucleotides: TGTGCCAGCAGGGGGGGAACAGGGGATCAGCCCCAGCATTTT. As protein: CASRGGTGDQPQHF.

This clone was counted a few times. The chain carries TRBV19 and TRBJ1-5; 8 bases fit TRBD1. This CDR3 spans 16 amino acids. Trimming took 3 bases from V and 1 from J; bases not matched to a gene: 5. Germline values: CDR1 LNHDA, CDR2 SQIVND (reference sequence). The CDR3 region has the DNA TGTGCCAGTAGTATTAAGGGGGACAGGAGCAATCAGCCCCAGCATTTT. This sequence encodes CASSIKGDRSNQPQHF.

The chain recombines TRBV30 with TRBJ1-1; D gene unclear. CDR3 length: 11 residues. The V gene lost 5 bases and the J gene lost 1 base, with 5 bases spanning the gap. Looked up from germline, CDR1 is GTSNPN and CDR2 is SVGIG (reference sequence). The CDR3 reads CAWAKNTEAFF. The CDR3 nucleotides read TGTGCCTGGGCAAAGAACACTGAAGCTTTCTTT.